There are a few counts of the clone carrying this T cell receptor (beta chain). Its antigen is not identified. Repertoires were generated with immunoSEQ multiplex PCR, while TCRdb's copy carries only in-frame clones and drops some. The data show tens of thousands of clones, with around nine tenths seen just once and roughly 2% held by the top ten. The CDR3 is 15 amino acids. V lost 6 bases to trimming and J lost 0 bases, with 9 bases between them. CDR1 is MNHNS, CDR2 SASEGT, per germline. This specimen comes from a study of a mutant IDH1 vaccine in newly diagnosed glioma. Time point meaning: week 35, safety follow-up. What each vaccine dose contained was 300 ug of mutant IDH1 20-mer peptide, accompanied by topical imiquimod.

The source was PBMCs, collected from a glioma patient whose treatment included an IDH1 peptide vaccine. The genes are TRBV6-1 and TRBJ1-6; no firm D call. The receptor comes from a man aged 25 to 45 with glioma. CDR3 nucleotide sequence: TGTGCCAGCAGAGGAGTTCACTCCTATAATTCACCCCTCCACTTT. Its protein product is CASRGVHSYNSPLHF.